The next 9 T cell receptor beta chains were all read from a single sample in a study of CXCR3-negative and CXCR3-positive naive CD8 T cells. 5' RACE that incorporated UMI labels was used to prepare the TRB cDNA libraries. For each CDR3 protein, TCRdb gives one entry from its re-call of the 5' RACE reads, without DNA. This repertoire includes fewer than 95,000 distinct CDR3 sequences. Material: naive CXCR3- CD8+ T cells from blood. Subset given: CD45RO-CCR7+CD27+CD95- naive CD8+ T cells lacking CXCR3 (TNR3-). The receptors were sampled from a human donor in good health. Some clones in this sample may be carry-over from other donors' samples.

V usage is TRBV29-1 and J usage is TRBJ2-7; TCRdb reports TRBD2, a call that lacks DNA to check it against. The CDR3 has 18 residues. The germline V gene has CDR1 SQVTM and CDR2 ANQGSEA. CDR3 in amino acids: CSVKGTSGSVITSYEQYF.

CDR3 amino acids: CASSHRPTNEKLFF. The chain carries TRBV4-3 and TRBJ1-4. CDR3 length: 14 residues. The germline gives CDR1 LGHNA, CDR2 YSLEER.

V is TRBV7-2 and J is TRBJ2-1; TCRdb selects TRBD1, and the lack of DNA leaves this call unchecked. Germline CDR1 SGHTA, CDR2 FQGNSA. This CDR3 has 18 residues. CDR3 sequence reads: CASSLGASGSGPYNEQFF.

V gene TRBV7-8 combines with J gene TRBJ2-7; TCRdb selects TRBD2, and the lack of DNA leaves this call unchecked. From germline, CDR1 is SGHVS and CDR2 FQNEAQ. The CDR3 loop spans 14 amino acids. The CDR3 is CASSTRLNSYEQYF.

This rearrangement joins TRBV20-1 to TRBJ1-2. The CDR3 covers 13 residues. Germline assignment: CDR1 DFQATT and CDR2 SNEGSKA (reference sequence). CDR3 in amino acids: CSARDIINYGYTF.

J is TRBJ2-1 and V is TRBV19; TCRdb outputs TRBD2, but without DNA this stays unchecked. CDR3 size: 16 residues. In germline, CDR1 is LNHDA, CDR2 SQIVND (reference sequence). CDR3 region: CASSIGLAPMGNEQFF. The full variable domain, in which reference TRBV19 and TRBJ2-1 provide the parts outside the CDR3, is DGGITQSPKYLFRKEGQNVTLSCEQNLNHDAMYWYRQDPGQGLRLIYYSQIVNDFQKGDIAEGYSVSREKKESFPLTVTSAQKNPTAFYLCASSIGLAPMGNEQFFGPGTRLTVL.

The rearrangement links TRBV6-2 or TRBV6-3 to TRBJ2-7; TCRdb selects TRBD2, and the lack of DNA leaves this call unchecked. The CDR3 totals 15 residues. The germline CDR1 and CDR2 sequences are MNHEY and SVGEGT. The CDR3 protein is CASSFGLVTNYEQYF.

V is TRBV12-5 and J is TRBJ1-1; TCRdb indicates TRBD1, and absent DNA this call remains unverified. The CDR3 is 17 residues long. Germline assignment: CDR1 LGHNT and CDR2 FRNRAP. This CDR3 is CASGLAGTAFGGTEAFF. Full variable domain (remainder filled in from reference TRBV12-5 and TRBJ1-1): DARVTQTPRHKVTEMGQEVTMRCQPILGHNTVFWYRQTMMQGLELLAYFRNRAPLDDSGMPKDRFSAEMPDATLATLKIQPSEPRDSAVYFCASGLAGTAFGGTEAFFGQGTRLTVV.

The rearrangement uses TRBV28 and TRBJ2-1; TCRdb selects TRBD2, and the lack of DNA leaves this call unchecked. In germline, CDR1 is MDHEN, CDR2 SYDVKM. There are 17 residues in the CDR3. The CDR3 sequence is CASSLSKSGGSYNEQFF.